This entry describes one T cell receptor (beta chain). This sample stems from a study of blood T cell repertoires in COVID-19. Study summary: Sites across the United States, Italy and Spain contributed samples from acute and convalescent COVID-19. PBMCs, B-cell-depleted T cells, or T cells were the source of the cDNA or gDNA that made up the material.

Per germline, CDR1 MNHEY and CDR2 SMNVEV (reference sequence). The CDR3 sequence is 16 residues long. V lost 4 bases and J lost 0; bases outside the gene matches: 8. Methods used by the authors: Nucleated cell number was recorded as an estimate derived from reference gene primer amplification. Here immunoSEQ multiplex PCR was the method, and the copy in TCRdb shows in-frame clones only, minus some. The DNA was the basis for D and trimming; V, J and clone size are from that table. The repertoire includes under 85,000 clones, about 86% of them detected once, and around a sixth sits in the top ten. This chain uses TRBV27 with TRBJ1-2, with 7 bases identical to TRBD1. The sequenced sample consisted of peripheral blood. This clonotype was sampled from an elderly man in a cohort sampled during active COVID-19. The CDR3 region has the DNA TGTGCCAGCAGTTCCTCGGACAGGCGAGCTAACTATGGCTACACCTTC. This sequence encodes CASSSSDRRANYGYTF.